These 27 T cell receptor beta chains originate from one sample sequenced in a study of blood T cells in healthy people across ages. Alongside a J-beta primer mix, a sample-barcoded 5' primer served in a second PCR lasting about 7 to 12 cycles. MiXCR, run by TCRdb on the 5' RACE reads, gives a single entry per CDR3 protein. This sample has about 670,000 distinct CDR3 sequences; approximately 40% occur once, and the top ten carry about 30%. Sequenced input: blood. The receptors stem from a man of 80 years or more in good health.

Notes on this clonotype: This may come from a read error, since a much larger clone is one base off. V and J are TRBV29-1 and TRBJ2-7; 10 bases align to TRBD2. Germline CDR1 and CDR2: SQVTM and ANQGSEA. V lost 0 bases and J lost 7; bases outside the gene matches: 9. This CDR3 contains 15 residues. CDR3 nucleotide sequence: TGCAGCGTTGAAGATCCAGCGGGAGGGAGGAATGAGCAGTACTTC. This encodes CSVEDPAGGRNEQYF.

This clonotype has just a few counts. The rearrangement uses TRBV6-1 and TRBJ2-4; D is unclear. Germline loops: CDR1 MNHNS, CDR2 SASEGT. This CDR3 has 15 amino acids. V lost 1 base and J lost 0, with 7 bases in between. CDR3 loop: CASSEVTIAKNIQYF. The CDR3 DNA reads as TGTGCCAGCAGTGAAGTGACAATAGCCAAAAACATTCAGTACTTC.

Concerning this clonotype: At one end, the junction sequence differs from germline, possibly due to a read error. The rearrangement links TRBV5-1 to TRBJ1-1; 7 bases align to TRBD1. The CDR3 is 14 residues long. Germline lookup yields CDR1 SGHRS and CDR2 YFSETQ. The CDR3 reads CASGLTGPNTEAFF. As DNA, the CDR3 is TGCGCCAGCGGCTTGACAGGGCCGAACACTGAAGCTTTCTTT. Full variable domain (outside the CDR3, taken from reference TRBV5-1 and TRBJ1-1): KAGVTQTPRYLIKTRGQQVTLSCSPISGHRSVSWYQQTPGQGLQFLFEYFSETQRNKGNFPGRFSGRQFSNSRSEMNVSTLELGDSALYLCASGLTGPNTEAFFGQGTRLTVV.

The J gene is TRBJ2-7, the V gene TRBV4-3, with 9 bases that match TRBD2. Germline V gene sequence: CDR1 LGHNA, CDR2 YSLEER. Unmatched junction bases numbered 13, after V lost 1 base and J lost 3 bases. The CDR3 extends over 18 amino acids. In DNA form, the CDR3 reads TGCGCCAGCAGCCAAGGGCTAGCGGGGCACGGAGTCTTCTACGAGCAGTACTTC. This translates into CASSQGLAGHGVFYEQYF.

This clonotype was seen more than once but under ten times. This sequence joins TRBV12-3 or TRBV12-4 and TRBJ2-5; TRBD1 might be the D (5 bases). The DNA end is more similar to TRBJ2-7, so the J call may be wrong. This CDR3 has 14 residues. This CDR3 reads CASSLREGFGEQYF. The CDR3 region has the DNA TGTGCCAGCAGTCTCAGGGAAGGGTTTGGCGAGCAGTACTTC.

The V call is TRBV4-2, the J call TRBJ2-7; either TRBD1 or TRBD2 may fit D (5 bases each). The CDR3 contains 14 residues. V was trimmed by 3 bases and J by 5 bases, leaving 14 bases between them. Germline V CDR1 and CDR2: LGHNA, YNFKEQ. The CDR3 coding sequence is TGTGCCAGCAGCCAGACGTGGGGGAATAACGAGCAGTACTTC. This encodes CASSQTWGNNEQYF.

The gene calls are TRBV16 and TRBJ1-1; TRBD1 aligns across 9 bases. The CDR3 length is 15 residues. Trimming removed 2 bases from V and 1 base from J; junction bases left unmatched: 2. CDR1 is KGHSY, CDR2 FQNENV, per germline. CDR3 sequence reads: CASSQPTGGNTEAFF. The CDR3 DNA sequence: TGTGCCAGCAGCCAACCGACAGGGGGGAACACTGAAGCTTTCTTT.

V and J are TRBV7-2 and TRBJ2-2, with 7 bases fitting TRBD2. Germline V gives CDR1 SGHTA, CDR2 FQGNSA. Germline trimming cut 6 bases from V and 5 bases from J; bases unmatched to any gene: 15. The CDR3 length is 17 residues. The CDR3 region is CASRYPHERGRTGELFF. CDR3 sequence (DNA): TGTGCCAGCAGATATCCCCACGAGCGGGGAAGAACCGGGGAGCTGTTTTTT.

This clonotype turned up a few times. The chain carries TRBV20-1 and TRBJ2-1; 10 bases agree with TRBD1. CDR1 is DFQATT, CDR2 SNEGSKA, per germline (reference sequence). Unmatched junction bases numbered 11, after V lost 5 bases and J lost 7 bases. This CDR3 has 15 residues. CDR3 sequence: CSAHGRQGARNEQFF. DNA for the CDR3: TGCAGTGCTCACGGAAGACAGGGGGCTCGGAATGAGCAGTTCTTC.

This clonotype came up a few times. The chain combines TRBV11-1 with TRBJ1-1, with a weak D call TRBD1 (5 bases). CDR1 and CDR2 (germline): SGHAT, FQDESV (reference sequence). Trimming cost V 5 bases and J 6 bases, with 13 bases left between them. The length of the CDR3 is 13 residues. DNA of the CDR3: TGTGCCAGCAGCGCCCAGGGTCTAGCTGAAGCTTTCTTT. This gives the protein CASSAQGLAEAFF.

This rearrangement joins TRBV4-1 to TRBJ2-1; TRBD2 matches 7 bases. CDR1 and CDR2 (germline): MGHRA, YSYEKL. Trimming at V came to 2 bases and at J to 4 bases, leaving 5 bases not matched to a gene. The CDR3 has 15 residues. The CDR3 is CASSQHSGPYNEQFF. The CDR3 DNA sequence: TGCGCCAGCAGCCAACATAGCGGGCCATACAATGAGCAGTTCTTC.

Of note for this clonotype: A much larger clone sits a single nucleotide away, making a read error possible. The chain has TRBV28 and TRBJ1-2; TRBD1 might be the D (5 bases). The CDR3 contains 14 residues. Trimming shortened V by 6 bases and J by 5 bases, and 16 bases separated the two germline ends. Germline V CDR1 and CDR2: MDHEN, SYDVKM. The CDR3 region has the DNA TGTGCCAGCAGCGCTCCCGGGACCGATTATGGCTACACCTTC. This codes for CASSAPGTDYGYTF.

This clonotype was found a few times. The V and J genes are TRBV28 and TRBJ2-3; 10 nucleotides line up with TRBD2. This CDR3 has 15 amino acids. The germline CDR1 and CDR2 sequences are MDHEN and SYDVKM. After removal of 6 bases from V and 4 bases from J, the junction contained 7 bases not matched to a gene. As DNA, the CDR3 is TGTGCCAGCAGCCCCACAGCGGGAGGGCCAGATACGCAGTATTTT. Protein: CASSPTAGGPDTQYF.

CDR3 sequence: CSVRTQLSTDTQYF. CDR3 in DNA: TGCAGCGTCAGGACACAACTTAGCACAGATACGCAGTATTTT. The chain combines TRBV29-1 with TRBJ2-3; tentative D call: TRBD1 (5 bases). Germline values: CDR1 SQVTM, CDR2 ANQGSEA. The V end lost 6 bases, the J end lost 0 bases, and 13 bases lay between the germline ends. The CDR3 runs to 14 residues.

The V call is TRBV29-1, the J call TRBJ2-3; weak D call: TRBD2 (6 bases). The CDR3 runs to 16 residues. The germline V gene has CDR1 SQVTM and CDR2 ANQGSEA. V dropped 7 bases and J dropped 3 bases, with 23 bases sitting between them. The CDR3 spells CSDPAGSSAFTDTQYF. The CDR3 nucleotides are TGCAGCGATCCAGCCGGGAGTTCGGCCTTTACAGATACGCAGTATTTT.

Comments on this clonotype: At one of its ends the junction is not consistent with the germline gene, which may arise from a read error. The CDR3 DNA reads as TGCGCCAGCAACCAAGATCAGGTGCAGGGGACAGATACGCAGTATTTT. This encodes CASNQDQVQGTDTQYF. The genes are TRBV4-3 and TRBJ2-3; tentatively, D is TRBD1 (6 bases). CDR3 length: 16 amino acids. CDR1 is LGHNA, CDR2 YSLEER, per germline.

The chain is built from TRBV5-1 and TRBJ2-5, with TRBD1 identical over 7 bases. V lost 3 bases and J lost 5; bases outside the gene matches: 10. The CDR3 runs to 15 residues. Germline CDR1 SGHRS, CDR2 YFSETQ. The CDR3 region is CASSSPTGIGETQYF. In DNA, the CDR3 is TGCGCCAGCAGCTCTCCGACAGGGATCGGTGAGACCCAGTACTTC.

This clonotype was seen a handful of times. The chain recombines TRBV6-2 or TRBV6-3 with TRBJ2-1, with 7 bases aligning to TRBD2. Trimming removed 6 bases from V and 6 bases from J; junction bases left unmatched: 5. This CDR3 has 13 residues. The germline CDR1 and CDR2 sequences are MNHEY and SVGEGT. CDR3 loop: CASRVWEGNEQFF. The DNA of the CDR3 is TGTGCCAGCAGGGTCTGGGAGGGCAATGAGCAGTTCTTC.

J is TRBJ1-1 and V is TRBV6-1; D call uncertain. Germline V lookup: CDR1 MNHNS, CDR2 SASEGT. Trimming removed 3 bases at V and 0 bases at J, with 14 bases between. CDR3 size: 16 residues. The DNA of the CDR3 is TGTGCCAGCAGTGAGACATCCGGACGGTTGAACACTGAAGCTTTCTTT. Amino acid sequence: CASSETSGRLNTEAFF.

This clonotype was counted a few times. V is TRBV7-2 and J is TRBJ2-5; 9 nucleotides match TRBD2. CDR3 length: 16 amino acids. V dropped 1 base and J dropped 1; count of bases not matched to a gene: 4. In germline, CDR1 is SGHTA, CDR2 FQGNSA. DNA of the CDR3: TGTGCCAGCAGCTTAGGGATTAGCGGGGGCCAAGAGACCCAGTACTTC. Its protein is CASSLGISGGQETQYF.

This clonotype was counted only a few times. This chain links TRBV15 with TRBJ2-7; D is uncertain. This CDR3 has 14 amino acids. CDR1 and CDR2 from the germline V gene are LNHNV and YYDKDF (reference sequence). Trimming took off 1 base at V and 4 bases at J, with 11 bases between the two ends. CDR3 protein: CATSRGRMDYEQYF. The CDR3 DNA follows: TGTGCCACCAGCAGAGGCCGGATGGATTACGAGCAGTACTTC.

This sequence joins TRBV10-3 and TRBJ2-3; 7 bases are a match to TRBD1. V shed 5 bases, J shed 1 base, and the junction held 6 bases outside the gene matches. The CDR3 consists of 15 residues. Germline values: CDR1 ENHRY, CDR2 SYGVKD. The CDR3 DNA reads TGTGCCATCAGTACAGGACAGGTCCGCACAGATACGCAGTATTTT. This codes for CAISTGQVRTDTQYF.

This clonotype was counted a few times. The V call is TRBV29-1, the J call TRBJ1-1, with 7 nucleotides matching TRBD1. The germline CDR1 and CDR2 sequences are SQVTM and ANQGSEA. The CDR3 loop spans 14 amino acids. Trimming at V came to 6 bases and at J to 0 bases, leaving 7 bases not matched to a gene. DNA of the CDR3: TGCAGCGTAGAAACAGGGGAATTGAACACTGAAGCTTTCTTT. It is translated as CSVETGELNTEAFF.

This clonotype was detected only once. V is TRBV7-8 and J is TRBJ2-1; 10 bases map to TRBD2. The germline gives CDR1 SGHVS, CDR2 FQNEAQ. This CDR3 has 14 residues. Trimming took 8 bases from V and 4 from J; bases not matched to a gene: 5. Here the CDR3 reads CASARAGGYNEQFF. CDR3 nucleotides: TGTGCCAGCGCCCGAGCGGGGGGGTACAATGAGCAGTTCTTC.

This clonotype was observed a handful of times. CDR3 in amino acids: CASIRYYEQYF. The CDR3 DNA follows: TGTGCCAGCATCCGATACTACGAGCAGTACTTC. The J gene is TRBJ2-7, the V gene TRBV6-2 or TRBV6-3; no reliable D call. The germline V gene encodes CDR1 MNHEY and CDR2 SVGEGT. V was clipped by 7 bases and J by 3 bases, with 7 bases between them. This CDR3 has 11 amino acids.

This clonotype was detected only a few times. The chain carries TRBV27 and TRBJ2-1, with 13 bases fitting TRBD2. In germline, CDR1 is MNHEY, CDR2 SMNVEV (reference sequence). The CDR3 has 16 residues. V shed 4 bases and J 6 bases; nucleotides not matched to a gene: 6. This chain's CDR3 is CASSSFRTSGSNEQFF. DNA of the CDR3: TGTGCCAGCAGTTCATTCCGGACTAGCGGGAGCAATGAGCAGTTCTTC.

This clonotype occurred a few times. The V and J genes are TRBV9 and TRBJ2-3, with D possibly TRBD2 on 6 matching bases. V lost 6 bases and J 3 bases, leaving 17 bases between the germline ends. CDR1 and CDR2 (germline): SGDLS, YYNGEE. The CDR3 is 15 amino acids. The CDR3 reads CASTSGLPITDTQYF. The CDR3 DNA reads TGTGCCAGCACCTCCGGACTACCGATTACAGATACGCAGTATTTT.